This passage covers 27 T cell receptor beta chains from one sample sequenced in a study of shared clonotypes between healthy human individuals. Profiled with immunoSEQ multiplex PCR; TCRdb holds only in-frame clones, not every one. The sample lists 2,500,000 or so clones, 92% occurring once. Source material: naive CD4+ T cells from PBMCs. Subset specified: CD45RA+ positively selected. These receptors all stem from a man aged 18 to 30 in good health. Some clones in this sample may be carry-over from other donors' samples.

The V and J genes are TRBV7-9 and TRBJ1-6; D is possibly TRBD1 (5 bases). This CDR3 has 17 residues. The germline gives CDR1 SEHNR, CDR2 FQNEAQ (reference sequence). V shed 1 base and J shed 7 bases, with 17 bases lying between them. The CDR3 coding sequence is TGTGCCAGCAGCTTAGTAGGCGGAGGGACCGCCAATTCACCCCTCCACTTT. Translated, it gives CASSLVGGGTANSPLHF.

The chain carries TRBV2 and TRBJ1-4; D remains ambiguous. CDR3 length equals 11 residues. Per the germline V gene, CDR1 is SNHLY and CDR2 is FYNNEI. Trimming took off 6 bases at V and 7 bases at J, with 6 bases between the two ends. The DNA for the CDR3 is TGTGCCAGCAGGGCCTTTGAAAAACTGTTTTTT. Translation: CASRAFEKLFF.

In DNA, the CDR3 is TGTGCCAGCACTGACAGCAGGGGCGCGGAGACCCAGTACTTC. This sequence encodes CASTDSRGAETQYF. The gene calls are TRBV28 and TRBJ2-5; possible D gene TRBD1, 6 bases. The CDR3 loop spans 14 amino acids. V lost 7 bases and J 5 bases, leaving 17 bases between the germline ends. Germline V gives CDR1 MDHEN, CDR2 SYDVKM.

The CDR3, as DNA: TGTGCCAGCCTCGGAGGGGGCGAAAGTGAAAAACTGTTTTTT. Translated: CASLGGGESEKLFF. This chain uses TRBV6-6 with TRBJ1-4, with 7 bases identical to TRBD1. Germline V gene lookup returns CDR1 MNHNY and CDR2 SVGAGI (reference sequence). With 8 bases clipped from V and 7 bases from J, the junction kept 10 bases outside the gene matches. The CDR3 totals 14 residues.

The V call is TRBV7-9, the J call TRBJ1-1; no reliable D call. The V gene lost 5 bases and the J gene lost 4 bases, with 17 bases spanning the gap. CDR1 and CDR2 from the germline V gene are SEHNR and FQNEAQ (reference sequence). This CDR3 has 15 amino acids. CDR3 sequence (DNA): TGTGCCAGCAGCGTGCCGGAAAAGCGCGGCACTGAAGCTTTCTTT. Its translation: CASSVPEKRGTEAFF.

The V gene is TRBV5-1, the J gene TRBJ2-3; D may match TRBD1 or TRBD2 (6 bases each). Germline CDR1 SGHRS, CDR2 YFSETQ. This CDR3 comprises 15 residues. V lost 4 bases and J 5 bases, leaving 17 bases between the germline ends. The CDR3, as DNA: TGCGCCAGCAGCCCCTGGGGGGCCGCACTAGATACGCAGTATTTT. Its protein is CASSPWGAALDTQYF.

The chain links TRBV29-1 to TRBJ2-1, with D unclear. Trimming pared 1 base from V and 0 bases from J, leaving 10 bases between. The CDR3 extends over 15 amino acids. Germline assignment: CDR1 SQVTM and CDR2 ANQGSEA. The CDR3 is CSVEAVRHSYNEQFF. The CDR3 DNA is TGCAGCGTTGAAGCCGTCCGGCACTCCTACAATGAGCAGTTCTTC.

This clone was seen only once. CDR3 in DNA: TGCGCCAGCAGCAGGACTAGCGGGAAGGCCGGGGAGCTGTTTTTT. Translated, it gives CASSRTSGKAGELFF. The rearrangement uses TRBV10-1 and TRBJ2-2; 12 positions agree with TRBD2. The J segment lost 6 bases and the V segment lost 6 bases, leaving 5 bases of the junction unmatched. CDR1 is WNHNN, CDR2 SYGVQD, per germline (reference sequence). The CDR3 covers 15 residues.

This chain uses TRBV7-2 with TRBJ1-3; TRBD1 aligns across 9 bases. This CDR3 spans 17 amino acids. The V segment lost 5 bases and the J segment 0 bases; nucleotides outside the gene matches: 8. The V gene's germline CDR1 is SGHTA and CDR2 FQGNSA. CDR3: CASSPEGQGISGNTIYF. The CDR3 DNA reads as TGTGCCAGCAGCCCCGAGGGACAGGGTATCTCTGGAAACACCATATATTTT.

Here the CDR3 reads CASSPRGGRASSYNEQFF. The CDR3, as DNA: TGTGCCAGCTCACCACGGGGCGGGAGGGCCTCATCCTACAATGAGCAGTTCTTC. The chain uses TRBV18 and TRBJ2-1; 9 bases line up with TRBD2. The CDR3 covers 18 residues. With V trimmed by 1 base and J by 1 base, 8 bases remained unmatched. Germline V gene data show CDR1 as KGHSH and CDR2 as LQKENI.

The count of this clone is one. The gene calls are TRBV6-6 and TRBJ2-1, with 9 nucleotides matching TRBD2. Germline V gene lookup returns CDR1 MNHNY and CDR2 SVGAGI (reference sequence). This CDR3 has 16 amino acids. V shed 0 bases and J 8 bases; nucleotides not matched to a gene: 8. CDR3 bases: TGTGCCAGCAGTTACTCTAGCGGGAGCGGGTTGGATGAGCAGTTCTTC. Translating gives CASSYSSGSGLDEQFF.

The genes are TRBV10-3 and TRBJ2-2, with unresolved D. V was trimmed by 0 bases and J by 5 bases, leaving 10 bases between them. Germline assignment: CDR1 ENHRY and CDR2 SYGVKD. There are 15 residues in the CDR3. The CDR3 bases are TGTGCCATCAGTGAGTCGGAGCGCTGGACCGGGGAGCTGTTTTTT. Translating gives CAISESERWTGELFF.

The chain combines TRBV5-1 with TRBJ2-7; 7 bases fit TRBD1. V shed 4 bases and J 5 bases; nucleotides not matched to a gene: 9. The germline CDR1 and CDR2 sequences are SGHRS and YFSETQ. The CDR3 sequence is 14 residues long. The CDR3 sequence: CASSPHRGSNEQYF. In DNA form, the CDR3 reads TGCGCCAGCAGCCCCCACAGGGGATCCAACGAGCAGTACTTC. Supplemented by reference TRBV5-1 and TRBJ2-7, the full variable domain reads KAGVTQTPRYLIKTRGQQVTLSCSPISGHRSVSWYQQTPGQGLQFLFEYFSETQRNKGNFPGRFSGRQFSNSRSEMNVSTLELGDSALYLCASSPHRGSNEQYFGPGTRLTVT.

The chain links TRBV28 to TRBJ2-7; 11 positions match TRBD1. Germline assignment: CDR1 MDHEN and CDR2 SYDVKM. With 5 bases clipped from V and 6 bases from J, the junction kept 9 bases outside the gene matches. The CDR3 is 15 residues long. The CDR3 DNA sequence: TGTGCCAGCAGTCCGAGGACAGGGGGCTTCCGCGAGCAGTACTTC. This gives the protein CASSPRTGGFREQYF. Full variable domain (missing parts from reference TRBV28 and TRBJ2-7): DVKVTQSSRYLVKRTGEKVFLECVQDMDHENMFWYRQDPGLGLRLIYFSYDVKMKEKGDIPEGYSVSREKKERFSLILESASTNQTSMYLCASSPRTGGFREQYFGPGTRLTVT.

This clone was seen once. V and J are TRBV5-6 and TRBJ2-3, with a weak D call TRBD2 (6 bases). The ends were cut back, 0 bases at V and 11 bases at J, with 10 bases in the middle. The CDR3 contains 12 residues. Germline V gene lookup returns CDR1 SGHDT and CDR2 YYEEEE. The chain's CDR3 is CASSLDAGKQYF. CDR3 nucleotide sequence: TGTGCCAGCAGCTTGGATGCGGGAAAGCAGTATTTT.

This clone was counted a single time. The chain carries TRBV5-6 and TRBJ2-3; TRBD2 matches at 11 bases. The germline V gene encodes CDR1 SGHDT and CDR2 YYEEEE. There are 16 residues in the CDR3. V was clipped by 3 bases and J by 3 bases; unmatched bases: 6. The CDR3 region is CASSYITSGGTDTQYF. CDR3 sequence (DNA): TGTGCCAGCAGCTACATAACTAGCGGGGGTACAGATACGCAGTATTTT.

The rearrangement uses TRBV7-8 and TRBJ2-5; 7 bases align to TRBD2. Germline V lookup: CDR1 SGHVS, CDR2 FQNEAQ. Trimming took 4 bases from V and 7 from J; bases not matched to a gene: 6. The CDR3 runs 13 residues. The CDR3 DNA follows: TGTGCCAGCAGCTCGGACCCTAGCGGGACCCAGTACTTC. Protein: CASSSDPSGTQYF.

This chain links TRBV29-1 with TRBJ2-3, with a tentative D call TRBD1 (5 bases). The germline V gene encodes CDR1 SQVTM and CDR2 ANQGSEA. Trimming shortened V by 7 bases and J by 0 bases, and 8 bases separated the two germline ends. This CDR3 has 12 amino acids. In DNA form, the CDR3 reads TGCAGCGACCGACAGAGCACAGATACGCAGTATTTT. Translation: CSDRQSTDTQYF.

The V and J genes are TRBV28 and TRBJ1-2; 7 bases map to TRBD1. The germline V gene encodes CDR1 MDHEN and CDR2 SYDVKM. This CDR3 is 19 amino acids long. With 8 bases clipped from V and 8 bases from J, the junction kept 29 bases outside the gene matches. CDR3: CASLGQKPPGGGGRWGYTF. CDR3 sequence (DNA): TGTGCCAGCCTCGGGCAGAAACCCCCAGGGGGGGGTGGAAGGTGGGGCTACACCTTC.

This clone was seen only once. The J gene is TRBJ1-4, the V gene TRBV7-9, with D maybe TRBD1 (6 bases). Germline CDR1 SEHNR, CDR2 FQNEAQ (reference sequence). Trimming took off 5 bases at V and 3 bases at J, with 13 bases between the two ends. This CDR3 has 15 residues. CDR3: CASSLRGASNEKLFF. As DNA, the CDR3 is TGTGCCAGCAGCCTAAGGGGGGCCTCTAATGAAAAACTGTTTTTT.

The chain carries TRBV18 and TRBJ2-2; TRBD1 is a possible D gene (8 bases). V was trimmed by 3 bases and J by 4 bases, leaving 24 bases between them. CDR3 length: 19 residues. Germline CDR1 and CDR2: KGHSH and LQKENI. This chain's CDR3 is CASSPRDRGGGSGTGELFF. The CDR3 bases are TGTGCCAGCTCACCCCGTGACAGGGGTGGCGGGAGCGGCACCGGGGAGCTGTTTTTT.

The rearrangement joins TRBV19 to TRBJ1-1, with 7 positions matching TRBD1. CDR1 and CDR2 from the germline V gene are LNHDA and SQIVND (reference sequence). The J segment lost 3 bases and the V segment lost 7 bases, leaving 14 bases of the junction unmatched. CDR3 size: 16 residues. The CDR3 sequence is CASIPQGGRRYTEAFF. CDR3 DNA sequence: TGTGCCAGTATTCCCCAAGGGGGCAGGAGGTACACTGAAGCTTTCTTT.

This clone has a handful of counts. V and J are TRBV28 and TRBJ2-2; D not certain. Trimming left V 6 bases short and J 6 bases short, with 14 bases between. CDR1 is MDHEN and CDR2 is SYDVKM in the germline V gene. The CDR3 loop spans 14 amino acids. The CDR3 loop is CASSPLVSSGELFF. The DNA of the CDR3 is TGTGCCAGCAGCCCTCTAGTATCATCCGGGGAGCTGTTTTTT. Drawing the rest from reference TRBV28 and TRBJ2-2, the complete variable domain is DVKVTQSSRYLVKRTGEKVFLECVQDMDHENMFWYRQDPGLGLRLIYFSYDVKMKEKGDIPEGYSVSREKKERFSLILESASTNQTSMYLCASSPLVSSGELFFGEGSRLTVL.

The V gene is TRBV4-1, the J gene TRBJ2-7; D is undetermined. V lost 1 base, J lost 1 base, and 11 bases lay in between. The CDR3 contains 15 residues. The germline gives CDR1 MGHRA, CDR2 YSYEKL. In DNA form, the CDR3 reads TGCGCCAGCAGCCAAGTTCTCCCCAGTTCCTACGAGCAGTACTTC. Its protein is CASSQVLPSSYEQYF.

In its sample, this clone was seen once. This sequence joins TRBV5-1 and TRBJ2-5; D is perhaps TRBD1 (6 bases). The CDR3 length is 13 residues. Trimming took off 9 bases at V and 1 base at J, with 13 bases between the two ends. In germline, CDR1 is SGHRS, CDR2 YFSETQ. For the CDR3, the DNA is TGCGCCACGCAACAGGGTACCCAAGAGACCCAGTACTTC. Its protein is CATQQGTQETQYF.

The V gene is TRBV10-1, the J gene TRBJ2-2; 11 nucleotides agree with TRBD1. The V and J ends lost 6 bases and 3 bases, in that order; junction bases with no gene match: 3. Germline V gene sequence: CDR1 WNHNN, CDR2 SYGVQD (reference sequence). CDR3 length: 15 residues. The CDR3 loop is CASRTGQGDTGELFF. CDR3 coding DNA: TGCGCCAGCAGGACGGGACAGGGGGACACCGGGGAGCTGTTTTTT.

The J gene is TRBJ2-4, the V gene TRBV7-8, with 7 bases that match TRBD2. Germline V gene lookup returns CDR1 SGHVS and CDR2 FQNEAQ. Unmatched junction bases numbered 9, after V lost 4 bases and J lost 0 bases. The CDR3 totals 17 residues. The CDR3 protein is CASSSGRAGLAKNIQYF. The CDR3 bases are TGTGCCAGCAGCTCAGGGCGAGCGGGATTAGCCAAAAACATTCAGTACTTC.